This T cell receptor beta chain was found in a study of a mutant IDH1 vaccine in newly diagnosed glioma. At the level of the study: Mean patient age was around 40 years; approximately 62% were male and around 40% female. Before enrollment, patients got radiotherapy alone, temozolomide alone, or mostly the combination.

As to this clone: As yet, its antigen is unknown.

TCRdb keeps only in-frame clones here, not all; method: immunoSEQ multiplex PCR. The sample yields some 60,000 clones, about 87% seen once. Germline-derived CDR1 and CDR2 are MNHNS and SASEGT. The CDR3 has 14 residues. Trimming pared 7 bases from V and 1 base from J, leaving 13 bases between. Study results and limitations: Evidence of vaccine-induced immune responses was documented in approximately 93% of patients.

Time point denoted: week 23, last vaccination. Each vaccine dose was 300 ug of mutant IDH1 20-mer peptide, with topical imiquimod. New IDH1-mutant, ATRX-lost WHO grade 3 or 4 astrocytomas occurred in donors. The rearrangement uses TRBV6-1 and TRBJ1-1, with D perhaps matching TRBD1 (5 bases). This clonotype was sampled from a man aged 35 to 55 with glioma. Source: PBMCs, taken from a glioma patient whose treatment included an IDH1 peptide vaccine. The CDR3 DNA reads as TGTGCCAGCACAATTGGACACCGGAACACTGAAGCTTTCTTT. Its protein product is CASTIGHRNTEAFF.